A selection of T cell receptor beta chains follows, all from one sample in a study of human T cells and chemical hapten exposure. TCRdb re-analysed the RACE reads in MiXCR, keeping a single row per CDR3 protein. Of about 26,000 distinct CDR3 sequences in the sample, approximately 9% were seen once. Specimen: whole blood, collected in connection with sensitization to the hapten diphenylcyclopropenone (DPC). These receptor sequences come from a man aged 25 to 45 with alopecia areata. Some clones in this sample may be carry-over from other donors' samples. Each CDR3 is given with its conserved first and last residue. Fields, in order: J gene, clone size, V gene, D gene, CDR3 DNA, CDR3 protein. A D gene is named only where the DNA matches it firmly. Expanded clones get a size class; other rows say once, few or many, or leave the size out.

J gene: TRBJ1-4
clone size: .
V gene: TRBV13
D gene: .
CDR3 DNA: TGTGCCAGCAGCTTAGGACACGATAATGAAAAACTGTTTTTT
CDR3 protein: CASSLGHDNEKLFF

J gene: TRBJ2-1
clone size: few
V gene: TRBV19
D gene: .
CDR3 DNA: TGTGCCAGTAGTATTTTTTCTTTGAGACTGGGGGGTGAGCAGTTCTTC
CDR3 protein: CASSIFSLRLGGEQFF

J gene: TRBJ2-1
clone size: few
V gene: TRBV20-1
D gene: TRBD2
CDR3 DNA: TGCAGTGCTAGTTTTCGACTAGCGGGAGCGGATGAGCAGTTCTTC
CDR3 protein: CSASFRLAGADEQFF

J gene: TRBJ1-1
clone size: few
V gene: TRBV20-1
D gene: .
CDR3 DNA: TGCAGTGCTAGAGTCCCGGACAGGAACACTGAAGCTTTCTTT
CDR3 protein: CSARVPDRNTEAFF

J gene: TRBJ1-3
clone size: many
V gene: TRBV7-6
D gene: TRBD1
CDR3 DNA: TGTGCCAGCAGCGAATACGGGACAGGGGTCCGCTCTGGAAACACCATATATTTT
CDR3 protein: CASSEYGTGVRSGNTIYF

J gene: TRBJ2-1
clone size: many
V gene: TRBV12-3/TRBV12-4
D gene: .
CDR3 DNA: TGTGCCAGCAGCCCCCTTCGGACTTTTTTCTCCTACAATGAGCAGTTCTTC
CDR3 protein: CASSPLRTFFSYNEQFF

J gene: TRBJ2-5
clone size: many
V gene: TRBV29-1
D gene: TRBD1
CDR3 DNA: TGCAGCGCGGGACAGCAAGAAGAGACCCAGTACTTC
CDR3 protein: CSAGQQEETQYF

J gene: TRBJ2-7
clone size: .
V gene: TRBV3-1
D gene: TRBD2
CDR3 DNA: TGTGCCAGTTTCAAGCGGGAAGAGTGTTACGAGCAGTACTTC
CDR3 protein: CASFKREECYEQYF

J gene: TRBJ2-1
clone size: many
V gene: TRBV11-3
D gene: TRBD2
CDR3 DNA: TGTGCCAGCAGCTCCAATCTGCTGACTAGCGGGACCCACAATGAGCAGTTCTTC
CDR3 protein: CASSSNLLTSGTHNEQFF

J gene: TRBJ1-1
clone size: many
V gene: TRBV12-3/TRBV12-4
D gene: TRBD1
CDR3 DNA: TGTGCCAGCACCGAGACAGGGGTGAACACTGAAGCTTTCTTT
CDR3 protein: CASTETGVNTEAFF

J gene: TRBJ1-5
clone size: .
V gene: TRBV29-1
D gene: TRBD1
CDR3 DNA: TGCAGCGTTTCGTCCGGGACAGGGCTTACTCAGCCCCAGCATTTT
CDR3 protein: CSVSSGTGLTQPQHF

J gene: TRBJ2-3
clone size: few
V gene: TRBV20-1
D gene: .
CDR3 DNA: TGCAGTGCTAGAGATAACCTAGCAGGCACAGATACGCAGTATTTT
CDR3 protein: CSARDNLAGTDTQYF

J gene: TRBJ2-5
clone size: .
V gene: TRBV11-3
D gene: .
CDR3 DNA: TGTGCCAGCAGCTTAGGCTCAGGGAGCGCGGAGACCCAGTACTTC
CDR3 protein: CASSLGSGSAETQYF

J gene: TRBJ2-7
clone size: many
V gene: TRBV4-2
D gene: TRBD1
CDR3 DNA: TGTGCCAGCAGCCAAGAGGCAGGACAGGGGGCCGAGCAGTACTTC
CDR3 protein: CASSQEAGQGAEQYF

J gene: TRBJ2-7
clone size: .
V gene: TRBV7-6
D gene: TRBD1
CDR3 DNA: TGTGCCAGCACCCGGGACAGGGCGTCCTACGAGCAGTACTTC
CDR3 protein: CASTRDRASYEQYF

J gene: TRBJ2-7
clone size: few
V gene: TRBV20-1
D gene: .
CDR3 DNA: TGCAGTGCTAACAACCCAGGACAGTCCTACGAGCAGTACTTC
CDR3 protein: CSANNPGQSYEQYF

J gene: TRBJ2-7
clone size: .
V gene: TRBV12-5
D gene: TRBD1
CDR3 DNA: TGTGCTAGTGGACAGGGGACCTACGAGCAGTACTTC
CDR3 protein: CASGQGTYEQYF

J gene: TRBJ1-2
clone size: few
V gene: TRBV29-1
D gene: .
CDR3 DNA: TGCAGCGTTGAACGGGAGGGAGACTATGGCTACACCTTC
CDR3 protein: CSVEREGDYGYTF

J gene: TRBJ2-2
clone size: many
V gene: TRBV6-5
D gene: .
CDR3 DNA: TGTGCCAGCAGGGGCAGGCCGGGCACCGGGGAGCTGTTTTTT
CDR3 protein: CASRGRPGTGELFF

J gene: TRBJ2-2
clone size: many
V gene: TRBV5-1
D gene: .
CDR3 DNA: TGCGCCAGCAGCCCTTCGGCGGAGAACACCGGGGAGCTGTTTTTT
CDR3 protein: CASSPSAENTGELFF

J gene: TRBJ2-3
clone size: .
V gene: TRBV24-1
D gene: .
CDR3 DNA: TGTGCCACCAGTGATTCAACGGGAGCTAGCACAGATACGCAGTATTTT
CDR3 protein: CATSDSTGASTDTQYF

J gene: TRBJ2-6
clone size: few
V gene: TRBV7-9
D gene: TRBD1
CDR3 DNA: TGTGCCAGCAGCTTACCCCGGGACAGGGGGCTTGGGGCCAACGTCCTGACTTTC
CDR3 protein: CASSLPRDRGLGANVLTF

J gene: TRBJ1-5
clone size: many
V gene: TRBV23-1
D gene: .
CDR3 DNA: TGCGCCACGATGCAGGGGTGCAATCAGCCCCAGCATTTT
CDR3 protein: CATMQGCNQPQHF

J gene: TRBJ2-5
clone size: many
V gene: TRBV7-9
D gene: TRBD1
CDR3 DNA: TGTGCCAGTATCTCGGGACAGGGGGCGAAAAAGACCCAGTACTTC
CDR3 protein: CASISGQGAKKTQYF

J gene: TRBJ2-1
clone size: .
V gene: TRBV6-5
D gene: TRBD2
CDR3 DNA: TGTGCCAGCAGTTATCCCGGGACTAGCGTGAGGGAGCAGTTCTTC
CDR3 protein: CASSYPGTSVREQFF

J gene: TRBJ1-5
clone size: few
V gene: TRBV30
D gene: .
CDR3 DNA: TGTGCCTGGAGTACCCTTACGGGGAATCAGCCCCAGCATTTT
CDR3 protein: CAWSTLTGNQPQHF

J gene: TRBJ2-3
clone size: .
V gene: TRBV28
D gene: TRBD1
CDR3 DNA: TGTGCCAGCAGAGGGACAGGGACAGATACGCAGTATTTT
CDR3 protein: CASRGTGTDTQYF